This T cell receptor beta chain was sequenced for a study of PD-1 blockade in classical Hodgkin lymphoma. At the level of the study: Patients got intravenous nivolumab 3 mg/kg every 2 weeks.

In its sample, this clone was seen once. Its antigen is undetermined. Produced via immunoSEQ multiplex PCR; TCRdb's table is partial and in-frame only. The repertoire has 30,000 or so clones, more than 85% of them found once; the top ten carry around 0.44%. Noted time point: cycle 4 day 1 (C4D1), after more than five weeks of nivolumab. Relapses following autologous stem cell transplantation were seen in all patients, with brentuximab vedotin exposure varying. The CD4+ T cells used were purified from thawed PBMCs through magnetic negative selection. Study conclusions and caveats: Baseline diversity was lower in partial responders and progressors than complete responders. Newly diagnosed patients were reported to exhibit reduced baseline TCR diversity relative to healthy donors. With respect to the repertoire differences, their causes, possibly disease activity or prior therapy, remain undefined.

Between the trimmed V and J ends, which lost 6 bases and 4 bases, there was a span of 13 bases. The CDR3 loop spans 14 amino acids. From germline, CDR1 is SNHLY and CDR2 FYNNEI. The receptor's source is a human donor with classical Hodgkin lymphoma. The V call is TRBV2, the J call TRBJ1-3; TRBD1 is a possible D gene (5 bases). This specimen was CD4+ T cells from blood, taken before the fourth cycle of nivolumab. The CDR3 sequence: CASRSQEVGNTIYF. The CDR3 nucleotides read TGTGCCAGCAGGTCACAGGAGGTGGGAAACACCATATATTTT. The complete variable domain, with remaining parts taken from reference TRBV2 and TRBJ1-3, reads EPEVTQTPSHQVTQMGQEVILRCVPISNHLYFYWYRQILGQKVEFLVSFYNNEISEKSEIFDDQFSVERPDGSNFTLKIRSTKLEDSAMYFCASRSQEVGNTIYFGEGSWLTVV.